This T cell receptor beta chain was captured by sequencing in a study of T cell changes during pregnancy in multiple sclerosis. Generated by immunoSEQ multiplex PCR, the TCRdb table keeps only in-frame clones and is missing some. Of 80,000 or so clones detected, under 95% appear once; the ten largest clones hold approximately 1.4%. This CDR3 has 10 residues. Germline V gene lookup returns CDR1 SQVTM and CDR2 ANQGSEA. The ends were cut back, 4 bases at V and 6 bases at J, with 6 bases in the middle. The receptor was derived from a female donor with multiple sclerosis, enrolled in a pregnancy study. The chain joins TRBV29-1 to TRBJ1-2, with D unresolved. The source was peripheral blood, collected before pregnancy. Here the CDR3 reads CSVGGDGYTF. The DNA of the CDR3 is TGCAGCGTTGGGGGAGATGGCTACACCTTC.